Listed below are T cell receptor beta chains from one sample, sequenced in a study of a mutant IDH1 vaccine in newly diagnosed glioma. Their antigen targets remain unknown. The method was immunoSEQ multiplex PCR; TCRdb's version includes in-frame clones alone and lacks a portion of them. This table has under 70,000 clones, under 90% appearing once. Source: PBMCs, taken from a glioma patient whose treatment included an IDH1 peptide vaccine. These receptors were collected from a man younger than 30 with glioma. CDR3s include the opening cysteine and the closing phenylalanine or tryptophan. The order of the fields is J gene, V gene, CDR3 length, CDR3 protein.

TRBJ2-7 | TRBV10-3 | 14 | CAISEGDRVYEQYF
TRBJ2-1 | TRBV6-1 | 15 | CASSDLQAGADEQFF
TRBJ1-1 | TRBV27 | 17 | CASSLSLRQRANTEAFF
TRBJ1-1 | TRBV9 | 15 | CASSGGNHRATEAFF
TRBJ1-2 | TRBV5-8 | 14 | CASRRRGFESGYTF
TRBJ1-1 | TRBV5-1 | 14 | CASSLDGRGTEAFF
TRBJ2-3 | TRBV9 | 15 | CASSPIPSGGDTQYF
TRBJ2-3 | TRBV6-5 | 15 | CASSYSGRFTDTQYF
TRBJ1-3 | TRBV7-8 | 19 | CASSHQATRDRVSGNTIYF
TRBJ2-2 | TRBV5-4 | 15 | CASSLFGGAGGELFF
TRBJ2-3 | TRBV4-3 | 13 | CASSAKITDTQYF
TRBJ1-1 | TRBV27 | 15 | CASSLYYEVNTEAFF
TRBJ2-1 | TRBV5-6 | 13 | CASSLPGSYEQFF
TRBJ1-2 | TRBV4-3 | 16 | CASSQEFGGAALGYTF
TRBJ1-1 | TRBV5-6 | 14 | CASSSGPGDTEAFF
TRBJ1-4 | TRBV18 | 19 | CASSPRPSGGSATNEKLFF
TRBJ2-1 | TRBV18 | 16 | CASSPTGGVKGDEQFF
TRBJ1-1 | TRBV6-5 | 16 | CASSYITGGMNTEAFF
TRBJ1-1 | TRBV2 | 13 | CASSEQPNTEAFF
TRBJ2-7 | TRBV27 | 16 | CASSLFPGGAPYEQYF
TRBJ1-2 | TRBV28 | 13 | CASRGDSAYGYTF
TRBJ2-1 | TRBV30 | 14 | CAWSLAGLYNEQFF
TRBJ1-4 | TRBV7-9 | 14 | CASSRLEGGEKLFF
TRBJ1-2 | TRBV7-9 | 17 | CASSVATGGGANYGYTF
TRBJ2-1 | TRBV19 | 15 | CASSIGEYRDNEQFF
TRBJ2-1 | TRBV11-2 | 15 | CASSYAGSSYNEQFF
TRBJ2-1 | TRBV29-1 | 15 | CSVLASGFPYNEQFF
TRBJ1-1 | TRBV29-1 | 12 | CSGRTGGTEAFF
TRBJ1-5 | TRBV5-1 | 14 | CASSPGTYNQPQHF
TRBJ1-3 | TRBV6-5 | 15 | CASSTEGGSGNTIYF
TRBJ1-2 | TRBV5-1 | 15 | CASSLAGAGEGGYTF
TRBJ1-2 | TRBV2 | 15 | CASVLDSQLDYGYTF
TRBJ2-7 | TRBV28 | 13 | CASSHGTAGQEYF
TRBJ2-1 | TRBV4-3 | 17 | CASSQGLAGGVLTEQFF
TRBJ2-1 | TRBV25-1 | 17 | CASTHAGSLVTYNEQFF
TRBJ2-1 | TRBV4-3 | 16 | CASSQDAGSSYNEQFF
TRBJ1-4 | TRBV2 | 14 | CASSMDRGNEKLFF
TRBJ1-6 | TRBV5-6 | 14 | CASSLGVSNSPLHF
TRBJ2-1 | TRBV5-1 | 15 | CASSLTSGGGGEQFF
TRBJ1-5 | TRBV10-3 | 15 | CAISVGANPNQPQHF
TRBJ2-7 | TRBV5-1 | 15 | CASSFRLAAPYEQYF
TRBJ1-5 | TRBV11-2 | 14 | CASSSQLDDQPQHF
TRBJ2-5 | TRBV30 | 14 | CAWSSGAASGAQYF
TRBJ2-1 | TRBV19 | 15 | CASSSWTDSYNEQFF
TRBJ2-7 | TRBV7-2 | 13 | CASSLVQNYEQYF
TRBJ2-1 | TRBV5-1 | 14 | CASTPGGGVWEQFF
TRBJ1-6 | TRBV7-8 | 16 | CASSLEGGGEISPLHF
TRBJ1-3 | TRBV2 | 15 | CASSGQGLNGNTIYF
TRBJ1-4 | TRBV29-1 | 18 | CSVALSIPQGFANEKLFF
TRBJ1-1 | TRBV7-2 | 15 | CASSLWTGVGTEAFF
TRBJ1-2 | TRBV11-2 | 15 | CASSLTTGIDYGYTF
TRBJ2-3 | TRBV11-3 | 15 | CASSKGTRELDTQYF
TRBJ1-1 | TRBV30 | 12 | CAWSPLGTEAFF
TRBJ2-7 | TRBV30 | 13 | CACSVLSSYEQYF
TRBJ1-4 | TRBV7-2 | 16 | CASSLVGWRGREKLFF
TRBJ2-7 | TRBV28 | 15 | CASSLWSSGSYEQYF
TRBJ2-5 | TRBV7-6 | 16 | CASSLATSGGVSGQYF